This TCR beta chain was profiled in a study of PD-1 blockade in classical Hodgkin lymphoma. Study conclusions and caveats: Reported findings placed baseline TCR diversity lower in newly diagnosed patients (compared with healthy donors).

With respect to this clone: Antigen specificity is unknown.

Time point described: cycle 4 day 1 (C4D1), after 5 to 7 weeks of nivolumab. Following autologous stem cell transplantation, relapse occurred in every patient, and exposure to brentuximab vedotin varied. The CDR3 is made up of 16 amino acids. Germline CDR1 SNHLY, CDR2 FYNNEI. Losses at the gene ends were 7 bases for V and 0 bases for J; bases not matched to a gene: 11. Libraries were prepared by immunoSEQ multiplex PCR; TCRdb keeps only in-frame clonotypes and omits some of them. The data contain 90,000 to 110,000 clones, approximately 89% of them seen just once; the ten biggest clones take up around a fifth.

Sequencing used peripheral blood mononuclear cells (PBMCs), obtained before the fourth cycle of nivolumab. The TCR originated in a human donor with classical Hodgkin lymphoma. The gene calls are TRBV2 and TRBJ2-7, with 8 bases matching TRBD1. The CDR3 nucleotides read TGTGCCAGCAACACGCTCGTAGGACAGGGCTCCTACGAGCAGTACTTC. Protein product: CASNTLVGQGSYEQYF.